One and the same sample provided the 25 T cell receptor beta chains below, sequenced in a study of PD-1 blockade in classical Hodgkin lymphoma. In every patient, relapse followed autologous stem cell transplantation, while exposure to brentuximab vedotin differed. Assay used: immunoSEQ multiplex PCR; TCRdb lists only in-frame clones, some missing. The sample has approximately 14,000 clones; roughly 87% are singletons. This material consisted of peripheral blood mononuclear cells (PBMCs), taken at baseline. The receptor source for this set is a human donor with classical Hodgkin lymphoma.

The gene calls are TRBV12-5 and TRBJ2-5; 8 nucleotides match TRBD1. The trim removed 1 base at V and 3 bases at J, leaving 4 bases unmatched. The CDR3 runs to 15 residues. In germline, CDR1 is LGHNT, CDR2 FRNRAP. The CDR3 loop reads CASGLAWTGKETQYF. The CDR3 region has the DNA TGTGCTAGTGGTTTGGCGTGGACAGGGAAAGAGACCCAGTACTTC.

This chain connects TRBV5-6 to TRBJ2-5; D might be TRBD2 (5 bases). V was cut by 4 bases and J by 7 bases, with 26 bases left in between. In germline, CDR1 is SGHDT, CDR2 YYEEEE. The CDR3 loop spans 17 amino acids. The DNA of the CDR3 is TGTGCCAGCAGCGGGGAAGAAGGAGAGATCATAAGCGGGACCCAGTACTTC. It is translated as CASSGEEGEIISGTQYF.

The chain uses TRBV7-8 and TRBJ2-1; D not certain. Looked up from germline, CDR1 is SGHVS and CDR2 is FQNEAQ. CDR3 length: 14 amino acids. Trimming removed 5 bases at V and 5 bases at J, with 13 bases between. Written as DNA, the CDR3 is TGTGCCAGCAGCCTGCGGACGGCGGACAATGAGCAGTTCTTC. It codes for CASSLRTADNEQFF.

The rearrangement joins TRBV7-6 to TRBJ2-3; D remains ambiguous. The CDR3 is made up of 14 amino acids. Germline values: CDR1 SGHVS, CDR2 FNYEAQ. Trimming removed 7 bases from V and 0 bases from J, with 11 bases in between. CDR3 sequence reads: CASKLFTSTDTQYF. The CDR3 bases are TGTGCCAGCAAGCTCTTTACTAGCACAGATACGCAGTATTTT.

The rearrangement joins TRBV18 to TRBJ2-5; D not certain. V lost 2 bases and J 5 bases, leaving 9 bases between the germline ends. This CDR3 is built from 13 residues. Germline V CDR1 and CDR2: KGHSH, LQKENI. The CDR3 DNA is TGTGCCAGCTCACCAAATTTAGTTGAGACCCAGTACTTC. Encoded protein: CASSPNLVETQYF.

V is TRBV2 and J is TRBJ1-3; no definite D call. Deletions cut 8 bases from V and 8 bases from J, with 19 bases between. The CDR3 has 14 amino acids. CDR1 and CDR2 from the germline V gene are SNHLY and FYNNEI. CDR3 loop: CASLPRSPGDTIYF. CDR3 coding DNA: TGTGCCAGCCTTCCCCGGAGCCCCGGGGACACCATATATTTT.

This clone was detected once. V gene TRBV9 combines with J gene TRBJ1-3, with 7 positions matching TRBD1. Germline-derived CDR1 and CDR2 are SGDLS and YYNGEE. V dropped 4 bases and J dropped 0; count of bases not matched to a gene: 7. The CDR3 runs to 16 residues. CDR3 DNA: TGTGCCAGCAGCCCTGGGGACAGACACTCTGGAAACACCATATATTTT. Protein product: CASSPGDRHSGNTIYF.

The V and J genes are TRBV7-6 and TRBJ2-5, with a tentative D call TRBD2 (6 bases). CDR1 is SGHVS and CDR2 is FNYEAQ in the germline V gene. V was clipped by 2 bases and J by 4 bases, with 8 bases between them. This CDR3 has 13 amino acids. The CDR3 is CASSLRRAETQYF. DNA of the CDR3: TGTGCCAGCAGCTTAAGGAGGGCAGAGACCCAGTACTTC.

This clone was detected once. The chain recombines TRBV6-6 with TRBJ1-6, with 7 nucleotides matching TRBD1. Germline CDR1 MNHNY, CDR2 SVGAGI (reference sequence). Germline trimming cut 3 bases from V and 11 bases from J; bases unmatched to any gene: 10. CDR3 length: 15 amino acids. CDR3 sequence reads: CASSYRGGGTAPLHF. CDR3 sequence (DNA): TGTGCCAGCAGTTATAGAGGGGGCGGTACGGCACCCCTCCACTTT.

CDR3 in amino acids: CATWDRDTVQYF. The CDR3 bases are TGTGCCACCTGGGACAGGGATACCGTGCAGTACTTC. V is TRBV10-3 and J is TRBJ2-7; 9 bases align to TRBD1. This CDR3 comprises 12 residues. V lost 10 bases to trimming and J lost 9 bases; unmatched junction nucleotides: 10. Germline V gives CDR1 ENHRY, CDR2 SYGVKD.

The CDR3 loop is CASSYGLAGADTQYF. CDR3 nucleotides: TGTGCCAGCAGCTATGGACTAGCGGGAGCAGATACGCAGTATTTT. The chain is built from TRBV7-7 and TRBJ2-3, with TRBD2 identical over 13 bases. This CDR3 region has 15 residues. Germline lookup yields CDR1 SSHAT and CDR2 FNYEAQ (reference sequence). With 4 bases clipped from V and 4 bases from J, the junction kept 2 bases outside the gene matches.

The genes are TRBV15 and TRBJ2-7, with TRBD2 identical over 13 bases. Germline V lookup: CDR1 LNHNV, CDR2 YYDKDF (reference sequence). This CDR3 is built from 16 residues. V lost 2 bases and J lost 7; bases outside the gene matches: 8. The CDR3 DNA is TGTGCCACCAGCAGACTTACTAGCGGGAGGGCCCGGGAGCAGTACTTC. Translation gives CATSRLTSGRAREQYF.

This rearrangement joins TRBV10-3 to TRBJ1-3; 11 positions agree with TRBD1. The CDR3 consists of 14 residues. V dropped 6 bases and J dropped 8; count of bases not matched to a gene: 6. Per the germline V gene, CDR1 is ENHRY and CDR2 is SYGVKD. Here the CDR3 reads CAIRFGQGADTIYF. The DNA for the CDR3 is TGTGCCATCAGATTTGGACAGGGGGCAGACACCATATATTTT.

This sequence joins TRBV18 and TRBJ2-7, with TRBD1 matching 7 bases. The CDR3 is 15 amino acids. V lost 5 bases to trimming and J lost 4 bases; unmatched junction nucleotides: 11. CDR1 and CDR2 (germline): KGHSH, LQKENI. CDR3 sequence (DNA): TGTGCCAGCTCAGCCGGGACAGAGAGTACGTACGAGCAGTACTTC. Amino acid sequence: CASSAGTESTYEQYF.

This chain joins TRBV27 and TRBJ2-7, with D possibly TRBD1 on 6 matching bases. The CDR3 totals 11 residues. Per germline, CDR1 MNHEY and CDR2 SMNVEV (reference sequence). Trimming left V 7 bases short and J 6 bases short, with 10 bases between. CDR3 sequence reads: CASKTGPEQYF. In nucleotides, the CDR3 is TGTGCCAGCAAAACAGGGCCCGAGCAGTACTTC.

The J gene is TRBJ2-7, the V gene TRBV7-8; no clear D. V was trimmed by 1 base and J by 7 bases, leaving 5 bases between them. CDR1 is SGHVS and CDR2 is FQNEAQ in the germline V gene. The CDR3 is made up of 11 amino acids. CDR3 sequence reads: CASSLVEEQYF. In nucleotides, the CDR3 is TGTGCCAGCAGCTTAGTGGAGGAGCAGTACTTC.

The rearrangement joins TRBV20-1 to TRBJ1-5; D is ambiguous. The germline V gene encodes CDR1 DFQATT and CDR2 SNEGSKA (reference sequence). The CDR3 is made up of 10 amino acids. The V end lost 5 bases, the J end lost 5 bases, and 4 bases lay between the germline ends. DNA of the CDR3: TGCAGTGCTGGATATCAGCCCCAGCATTTT. Its protein is CSAGYQPQHF.

This rearrangement joins TRBV9 to TRBJ1-2; maybe TRBD1 (5 bases). V shed 4 bases and J shed 2 bases, with 18 bases lying between them. CDR1 is SGDLS, CDR2 YYNGEE, per germline. The CDR3 loop spans 16 amino acids. CDR3 region: CASSLPTGNVNYGYTF. The CDR3 DNA sequence: TGTGCCAGCAGCTTACCCACAGGAAATGTAAACTATGGCTACACCTTC.

Only a few counts were recorded for this clone. The CDR3 nucleotides read TGTGCCAGTAGTATAGACGGGACGCAGAACACCGGGGAGCTGTTTTTT. Its translation: CASSIDGTQNTGELFF. V usage is TRBV19 and J usage is TRBJ2-2; perhaps D is TRBD1 or TRBD2 (5 bases each). The CDR3 spans 16 residues. Germline CDR1 and CDR2: LNHDA and SQIVND (reference sequence). Between the trimmed V and J ends, which lost 0 bases and 1 base, there was a span of 9 bases.

The chain links TRBV7-8 to TRBJ1-1; D remains unclear. Trimming removed 0 bases at V and 5 bases at J, with 13 bases between. The CDR3 runs 15 residues. CDR1 is SGHVS, CDR2 FQNEAQ, per germline. Written as DNA, the CDR3 is TGTGCCAGCAGCTTAGCCCGCGTGGGCGGAACTGAAGCTTTCTTT. This gives the protein CASSLARVGGTEAFF.

This chain uses TRBV7-2 with TRBJ2-4; 13 nucleotides match TRBD2. Trimming cost V 1 base and J 7 bases; bases outside gene matches: 4. The CDR3 has 16 amino acids. Germline loops: CDR1 SGHTA, CDR2 FQGNSA. CDR3 DNA sequence: TGTGCCAGCAGCTTAGACGGGACTAGCGGGACGAACATTCAGTACTTC. It translates to CASSLDGTSGTNIQYF.

This clone turned up a few times. The chain carries TRBV27 and TRBJ2-7; 7 bases agree with TRBD2. J lost 4 bases, V lost 0 bases, and 0 bases had no gene match. The length of the CDR3 is 13 residues. CDR1 MNHEY and CDR2 SMNVEV come from the germline V gene (reference sequence). The CDR3 nucleotides are TGTGCCAGCAGTTTATCGCGGGGGTACGAGCAGTACTTC. Its translation is CASSLSRGYEQYF.

This chain connects TRBV5-1 to TRBJ2-7; no clear D. The CDR3 spans 14 residues. The germline CDR1 and CDR2 sequences are SGHRS and YFSETQ. The V and J ends lost 0 bases and 6 bases respectively, with 13 bases between them. This CDR3 reads CASSLAVGYAEQYF. For the CDR3, the DNA is TGCGCCAGCAGCTTGGCCGTCGGGTATGCCGAGCAGTACTTC.

V and J are TRBV4-1 and TRBJ2-7; TRBD2 agrees at 10 bases. The CDR3 is made up of 15 amino acids. Germline V lookup: CDR1 MGHRA, CDR2 YSYEKL. Trimming at V came to 2 bases and at J to 3 bases, leaving 4 bases not matched to a gene. The CDR3 sequence: CASSQIAGGDYEQYF. DNA of the CDR3: TGCGCCAGCAGCCAAATAGCGGGAGGTGACTACGAGCAGTACTTC.

This clone turned up a few times. V and J are TRBV7-9 and TRBJ1-6, with D possibly being TRBD1 (6 bases). In germline, CDR1 is SEHNR, CDR2 FQNEAQ (reference sequence). This CDR3 region has 13 residues. The germline V and J ends were trimmed by 2 bases and 11 bases, with 10 bases remaining between them. CDR3 nucleotides: TGTGCCAGCAGCTTACAGGGGCAAACACCCCTCCACTTT. Translated: CASSLQGQTPLHF.